This T cell receptor beta chain was sequenced in a study of blood T cell repertoires in COVID-19. Source study methods: Using reference gene primer amplification, nucleated cell counts were estimated. The assay was immunoSEQ multiplex PCR, and TCRdb's table has in-frame clones only and misses some. V and J calls and clone size are those listed in that table; D and trimming were worked out from the DNA. The sample shows about 370,000 clones, roughly 90% of them seen only once. The CDR3 runs to 16 residues. CDR1 MRHNA and CDR2 SNTAGT come from the germline V gene. The V and J ends lost 0 bases and 3 bases respectively, with 12 bases between them.

The chain is built from TRBV6-4 and TRBJ2-1; D is perhaps TRBD2 (5 bases). Sequencing was carried out using peripheral blood. The source of this sequence is a woman in her 30s with COVID-19, enrolled during active disease. CDR3 DNA: TGTGCCAGCAGTGACTCGATATACCGGGACTACAATGAGCAGTTCTTC. It codes for CASSDSIYRDYNEQFF.